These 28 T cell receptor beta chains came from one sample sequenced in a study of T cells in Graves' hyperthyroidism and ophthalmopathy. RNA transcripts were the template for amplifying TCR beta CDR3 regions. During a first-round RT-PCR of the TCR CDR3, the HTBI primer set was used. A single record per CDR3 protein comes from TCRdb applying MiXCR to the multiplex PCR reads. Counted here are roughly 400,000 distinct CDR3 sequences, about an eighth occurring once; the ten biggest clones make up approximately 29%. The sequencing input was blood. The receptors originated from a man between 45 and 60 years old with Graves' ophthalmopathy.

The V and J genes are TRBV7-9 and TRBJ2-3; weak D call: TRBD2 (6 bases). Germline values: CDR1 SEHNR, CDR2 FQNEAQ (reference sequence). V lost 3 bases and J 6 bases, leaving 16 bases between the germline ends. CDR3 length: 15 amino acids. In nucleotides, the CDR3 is TGTGCCAGCAGCTTCAGTAGCGGAGGAGGGGATACGCAGTATTTT. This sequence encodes CASSFSSGGGDTQYF.

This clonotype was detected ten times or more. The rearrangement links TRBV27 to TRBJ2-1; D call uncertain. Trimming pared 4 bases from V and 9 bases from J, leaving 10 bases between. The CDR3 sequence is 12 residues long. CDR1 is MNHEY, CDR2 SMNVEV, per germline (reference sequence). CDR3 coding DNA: TGTGCCAGCAGTTCTGGCGGAAGTGAGCAGTTCTTC. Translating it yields CASSSGGSEQFF.

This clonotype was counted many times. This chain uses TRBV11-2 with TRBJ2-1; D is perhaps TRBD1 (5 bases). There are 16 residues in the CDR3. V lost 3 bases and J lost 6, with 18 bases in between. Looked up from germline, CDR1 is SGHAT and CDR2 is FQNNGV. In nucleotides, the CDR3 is TGTGCCAGCAGCTTCCCTTGGGGCCAGCAGGGCAATGAGCAGTTCTTC. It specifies CASSFPWGQQGNEQFF.

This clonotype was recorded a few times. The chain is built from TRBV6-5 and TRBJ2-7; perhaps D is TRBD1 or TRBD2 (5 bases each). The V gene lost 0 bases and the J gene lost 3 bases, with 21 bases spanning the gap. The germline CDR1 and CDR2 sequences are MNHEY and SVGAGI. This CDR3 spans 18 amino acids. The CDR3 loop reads CASSYSTFTGLAIYEQYF. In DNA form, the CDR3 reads TGTGCCAGCAGTTACTCGACGTTCACGGGGCTGGCAATCTACGAGCAGTACTTC.

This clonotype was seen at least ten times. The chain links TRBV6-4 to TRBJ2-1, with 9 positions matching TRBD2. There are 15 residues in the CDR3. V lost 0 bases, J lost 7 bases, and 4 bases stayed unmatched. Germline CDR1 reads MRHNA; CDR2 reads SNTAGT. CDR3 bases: TGTGCCAGCAGTGACTCGGCGGGAGGGGGGAATGAGCAGTTCTTC. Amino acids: CASSDSAGGGNEQFF.

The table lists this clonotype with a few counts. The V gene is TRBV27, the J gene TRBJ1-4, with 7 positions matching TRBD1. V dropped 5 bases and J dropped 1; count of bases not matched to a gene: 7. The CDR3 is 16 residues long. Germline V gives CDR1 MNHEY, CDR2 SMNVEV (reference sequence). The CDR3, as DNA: TGTGCCAGCAGTCCCTACCGACAGGGAACTAATGAAAAACTGTTTTTT. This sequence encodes CASSPYRQGTNEKLFF.

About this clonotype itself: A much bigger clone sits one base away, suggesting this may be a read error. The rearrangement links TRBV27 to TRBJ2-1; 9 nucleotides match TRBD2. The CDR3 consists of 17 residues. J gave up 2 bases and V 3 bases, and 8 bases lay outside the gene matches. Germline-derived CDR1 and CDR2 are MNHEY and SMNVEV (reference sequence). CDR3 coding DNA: TGTGCCAGCAGTTTCCTTTCTAGCGGGGCCGCCTACAATGAGCAGTTCTTC. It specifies CASSFLSSGAAYNEQFF.

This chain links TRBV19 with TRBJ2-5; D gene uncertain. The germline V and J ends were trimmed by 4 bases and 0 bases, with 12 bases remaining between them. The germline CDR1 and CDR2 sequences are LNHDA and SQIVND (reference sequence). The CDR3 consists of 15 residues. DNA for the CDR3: TGTGCCAGTAGTAAGGCAGTGACCAACCAAGAGACCCAGTACTTC. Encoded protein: CASSKAVTNQETQYF.

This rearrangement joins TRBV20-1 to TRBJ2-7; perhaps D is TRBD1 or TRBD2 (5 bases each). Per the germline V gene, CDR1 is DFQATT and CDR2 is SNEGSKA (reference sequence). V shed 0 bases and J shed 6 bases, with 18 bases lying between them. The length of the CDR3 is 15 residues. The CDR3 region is CSARDHGGLWSEQYF. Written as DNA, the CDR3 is TGCAGTGCTAGAGATCATGGGGGTCTATGGTCCGAGCAGTACTTC.

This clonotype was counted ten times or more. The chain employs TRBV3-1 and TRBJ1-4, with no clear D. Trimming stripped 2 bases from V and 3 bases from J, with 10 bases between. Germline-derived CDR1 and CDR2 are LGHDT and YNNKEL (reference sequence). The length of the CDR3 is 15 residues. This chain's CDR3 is CASSQNRASNEKLFF. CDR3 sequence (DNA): TGTGCCAGCAGCCAAAACCGGGCTTCTAATGAAAAACTGTTTTTT.

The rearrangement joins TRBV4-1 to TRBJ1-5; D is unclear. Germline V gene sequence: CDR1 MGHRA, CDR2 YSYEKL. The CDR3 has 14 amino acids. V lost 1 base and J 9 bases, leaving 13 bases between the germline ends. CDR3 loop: CASSQGDFLRPQHF. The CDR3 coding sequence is TGCGCCAGCAGCCAAGGAGATTTCCTTCGGCCCCAGCATTTT.

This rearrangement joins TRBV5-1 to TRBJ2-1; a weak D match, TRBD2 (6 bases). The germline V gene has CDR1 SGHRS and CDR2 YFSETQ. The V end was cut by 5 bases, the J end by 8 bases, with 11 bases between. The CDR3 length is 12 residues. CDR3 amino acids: CASRPAGDEQFF. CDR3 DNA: TGCGCCAGCAGGCCAGCGGGCGATGAGCAGTTCTTC.

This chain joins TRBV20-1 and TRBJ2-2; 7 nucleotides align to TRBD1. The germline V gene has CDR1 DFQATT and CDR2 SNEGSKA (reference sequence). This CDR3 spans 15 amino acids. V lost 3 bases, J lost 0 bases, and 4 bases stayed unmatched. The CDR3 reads CSASRQGANTGELFF. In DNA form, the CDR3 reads TGCAGTGCTAGCAGGCAGGGGGCGAACACCGGGGAGCTGTTTTTT.

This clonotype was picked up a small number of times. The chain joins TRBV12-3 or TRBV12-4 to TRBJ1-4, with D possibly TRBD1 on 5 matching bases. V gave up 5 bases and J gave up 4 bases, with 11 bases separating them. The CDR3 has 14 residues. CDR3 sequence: CASSKQEDNEKLFF. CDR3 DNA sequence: TGTGCCAGCAGTAAACAGGAGGATAATGAAAAACTGTTTTTT.

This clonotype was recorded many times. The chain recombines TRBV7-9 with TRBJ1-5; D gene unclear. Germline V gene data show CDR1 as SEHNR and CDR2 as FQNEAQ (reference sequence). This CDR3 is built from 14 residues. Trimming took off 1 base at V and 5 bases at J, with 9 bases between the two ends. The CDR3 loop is CASSLGVRYQPQHF. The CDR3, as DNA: TGTGCCAGCAGCTTAGGAGTTAGGTATCAGCCCCAGCATTTT.

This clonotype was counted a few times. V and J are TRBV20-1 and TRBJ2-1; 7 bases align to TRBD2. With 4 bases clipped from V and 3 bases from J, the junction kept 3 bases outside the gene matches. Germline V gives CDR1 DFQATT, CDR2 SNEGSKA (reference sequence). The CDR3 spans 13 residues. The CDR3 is CSATGTNYNEQFF. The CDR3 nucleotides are TGCAGTGCTACCGGGACTAACTACAATGAGCAGTTCTTC.

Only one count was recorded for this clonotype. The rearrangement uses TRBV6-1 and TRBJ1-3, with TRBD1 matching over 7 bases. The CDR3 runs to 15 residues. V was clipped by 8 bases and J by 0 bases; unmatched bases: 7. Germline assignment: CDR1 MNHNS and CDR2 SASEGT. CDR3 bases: TGTGCCAGCGGCCTAACAGGGGTCTCTGGAAACACCATATATTTT. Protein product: CASGLTGVSGNTIYF.

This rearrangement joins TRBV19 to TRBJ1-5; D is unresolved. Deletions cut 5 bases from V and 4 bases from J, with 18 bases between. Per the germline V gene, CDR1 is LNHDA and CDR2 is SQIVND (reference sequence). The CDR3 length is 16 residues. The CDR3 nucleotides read TGTGCCAGTAGTCTCCATCTGGGGATTGGGAATCAGCCCCAGCATTTT. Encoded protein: CASSLHLGIGNQPQHF.

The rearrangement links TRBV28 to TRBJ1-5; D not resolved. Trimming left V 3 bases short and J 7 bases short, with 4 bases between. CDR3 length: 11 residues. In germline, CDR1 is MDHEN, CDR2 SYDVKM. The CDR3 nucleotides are TGTGCCAGCAGTTTTTGGCAGCCCCAGCATTTT. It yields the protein CASSFWQPQHF.

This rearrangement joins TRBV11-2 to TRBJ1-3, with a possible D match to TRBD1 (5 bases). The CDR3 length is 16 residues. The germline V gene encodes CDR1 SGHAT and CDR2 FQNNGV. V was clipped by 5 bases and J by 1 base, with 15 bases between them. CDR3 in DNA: TGTGCCAGCAGCCCGGGACTCCCACAATCTGGAAACACCATATATTTT. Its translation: CASSPGLPQSGNTIYF.

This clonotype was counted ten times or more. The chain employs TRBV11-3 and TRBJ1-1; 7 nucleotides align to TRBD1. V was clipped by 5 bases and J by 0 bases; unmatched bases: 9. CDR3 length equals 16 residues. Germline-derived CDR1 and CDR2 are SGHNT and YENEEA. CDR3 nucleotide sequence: TGTGCCAGCAGCCCCCGGACAGGAATAATGAACACTGAAGCTTTCTTT. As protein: CASSPRTGIMNTEAFF.

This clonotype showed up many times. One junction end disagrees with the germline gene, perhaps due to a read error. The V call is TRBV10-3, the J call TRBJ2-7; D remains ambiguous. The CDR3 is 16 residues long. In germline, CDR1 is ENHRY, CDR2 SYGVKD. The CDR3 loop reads CAISVKEDILSDEQYF. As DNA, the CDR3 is TGTGCCATCAGTGTTAAGGAAGACATTCTCTCCGACGAGCAGTACTTC.

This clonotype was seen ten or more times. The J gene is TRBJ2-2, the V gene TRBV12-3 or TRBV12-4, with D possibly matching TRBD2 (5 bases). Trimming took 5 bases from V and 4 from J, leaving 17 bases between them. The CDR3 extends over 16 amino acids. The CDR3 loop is CASSQEAPGLTGELFF. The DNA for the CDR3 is TGTGCCAGCAGTCAGGAGGCGCCGGGTCTCACCGGGGAGCTGTTTTTT.

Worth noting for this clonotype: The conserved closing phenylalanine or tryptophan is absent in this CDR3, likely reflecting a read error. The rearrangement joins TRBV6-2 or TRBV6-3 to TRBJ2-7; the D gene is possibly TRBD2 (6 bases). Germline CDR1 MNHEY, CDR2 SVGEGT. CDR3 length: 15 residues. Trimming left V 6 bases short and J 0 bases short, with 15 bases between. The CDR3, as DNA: TGTGCCAGCAGACGGCTAGCGCAGAGCTCCTACGAGCAGTACCTC. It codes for CASRRLAQSSYEQYL.

The CDR3, as DNA: TGTGCCAGCAGCCCCCGGGACTCATTCCACGAGCAGTACTTC. Translating gives CASSPRDSFHEQYF. The chain has TRBV14 and TRBJ2-7, with a possible D match to TRBD2 (6 bases). The V gene's germline CDR1 is SGHDN and CDR2 FVKESK. Deletions cut 4 bases from V and 5 bases from J, with 15 bases between. The CDR3 sequence is 14 residues long.

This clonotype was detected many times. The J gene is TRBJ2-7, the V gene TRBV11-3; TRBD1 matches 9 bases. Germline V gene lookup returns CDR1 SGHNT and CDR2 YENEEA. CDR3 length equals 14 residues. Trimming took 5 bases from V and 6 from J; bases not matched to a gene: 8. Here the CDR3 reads CASSLRDRAGEQYF. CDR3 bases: TGTGCCAGCAGCCTCCGGGACAGGGCAGGCGAGCAGTACTTC. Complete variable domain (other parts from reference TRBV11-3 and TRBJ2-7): EAGVVQSPRYKIIEKKQPVAFWCNPISGHNTLYWYLQNLGQGPELLIRYENEEAVDDSQLPKDRFSAERLKGVDSTLKIQPAELGDSAVYLCASSLRDRAGEQYFGPGTRLTVT.

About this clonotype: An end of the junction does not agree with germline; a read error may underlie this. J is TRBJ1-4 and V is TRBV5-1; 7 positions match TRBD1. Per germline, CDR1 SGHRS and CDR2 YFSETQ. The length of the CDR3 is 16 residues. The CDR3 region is CASSQQTGTVNEKLLF. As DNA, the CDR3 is TGCGCCAGCAGCCAACAAACCGGGACAGTTAATGAAAAACTGCTTTTT.

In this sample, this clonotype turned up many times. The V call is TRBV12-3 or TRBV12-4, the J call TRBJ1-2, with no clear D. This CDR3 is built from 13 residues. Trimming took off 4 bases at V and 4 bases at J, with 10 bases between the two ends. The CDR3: CASSSGRGYGYTF. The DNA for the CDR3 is TGTGCCAGCAGTTCCGGACGAGGCTATGGCTACACCTTC.